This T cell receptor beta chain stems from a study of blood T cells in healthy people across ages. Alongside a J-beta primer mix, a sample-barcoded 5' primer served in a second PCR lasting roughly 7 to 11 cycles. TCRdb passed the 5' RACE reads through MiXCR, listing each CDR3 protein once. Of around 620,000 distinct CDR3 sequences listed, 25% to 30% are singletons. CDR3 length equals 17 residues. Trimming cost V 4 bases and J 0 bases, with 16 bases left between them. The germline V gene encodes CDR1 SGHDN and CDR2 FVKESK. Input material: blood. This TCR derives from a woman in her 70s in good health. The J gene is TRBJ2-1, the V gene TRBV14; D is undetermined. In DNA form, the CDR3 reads TGTGCCAGCAGCCGCTCGTGGCGGACGAGCTCCTACAATGAGCAGTTCTTC. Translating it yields CASSRSWRTSSYNEQFF.